This record covers a single T cell receptor beta chain. The data derive from a study of blood T cell repertoires in COVID-19. Trimming removed 0 bases from V and 0 bases from J, with 10 bases in between. The CDR3 runs 16 residues. Germline lookup yields CDR1 SNHLY and CDR2 FYNNEI. The data were produced by immunoSEQ multiplex PCR, yet TCRdb's version contains in-frame clones alone and is incomplete. In the table there are around 360,000 clones, 80% to 90% of which are singletons. The sequencing input was PBMCs or T cells enriched from blood (not recorded which). This rearrangement joins TRBV2 to TRBJ2-3, with D perhaps matching TRBD2 (5 bases). The receptor's source is a man aged 40-49 years in a cohort exposed to, infected with or recovered from COVID-19 (not recorded which). The CDR3 protein is CASSEALGESTDTQYF. Written as DNA, the CDR3 is TGTGCCAGCAGTGAAGCTCTTGGGGAGAGCACAGATACGCAGTATTTT.